Sequencing of this TCR beta chain was carried out in a study of cytomegalovirus exposure and HLA in healthy donors (dated by TCRdb to the late 2010s). Turning to the overall study: According to an earlier analysis of a few hundred of the donors, about 170 million T cells yielded 95 million to 140 million unique TCR beta sequences and approximately 280 Gb of sequence data. About 280 gigabases of sequencing data and around 87 million unique TCR sequences were included in an early release covering under 650 HLA-typed donors. Among the approximately 400 genotyped donors, approximately 82% belonged to the genetic ancestry cluster associated with self-reported Caucasian donors. The aim of the study was to test whether cataloging public T cell receptors could identify signatures of past pathogen exposure. The study profiled the T cell repertoires of hundreds of subjects by immunosequencing and related them to cytomegalovirus serostatus. Along with the approximately 650-subject first cohort, a separate validation cohort of some 130 different subjects was used. High-throughput TCR immunosequencing, statistical association of individual TCRs with disease status, and machine learning were combined to predict cytomegalovirus infection status. To study patterns of TCR occurrence, a later analysis re-analyzed previously published TCR beta repertoires from 700 or so donors and added high-resolution HLA genotyping. The later analysis used no new phenotypic data to find candidate immune exposures, relying instead on TCR beta sequences and their occurrence across donors. An earlier analysis of around 580 of the donors used high-throughput TCR beta sequencing to judge whether each TCR beta V gene segment behaved as functional or pseudogenic. Donor age, sex, ethnicity and CMV serostatus were compiled together with the repertoire data. A later genetic analysis took genome-wide SNP genotypes for about 55% of the 666 donors and used that subset as a discovery cohort. Every discovery cohort repertoire had been produced on one sequencing platform. HLA typing included class I and class II loci at four-digit resolution. The number of typed donors differed by locus: about 620-640 for A, B, C, DRB1 and DQB1; some 500 for DQA1; 606 for DPA1; and around 470 for DPB1. Because of strong linkage in the cohort, 5 or 6 DR-DQ haplotypes were treated as single units for association and clustering. Across around 400 genotyped donors of the cohort, an average of 235,054 unique TCR beta nucleotide sequences per donor were sequenced, and roughly 20% of those sequences were non-productive. General conclusions and limits of the study: In a later analysis, the rate of TCR association differed among HLA loci, with DRB1 alleles having the most associated TCRs and HLA-C alleles having the fewest. In an earlier analysis of 587 of the donors, most TCR beta V segments appeared in productive rearrangements about 90% or about 30% of the time, broadly matching IMGT annotations. When HLA alleles, especially DR and DQ, strongly co-occurred, TCR associations were difficult to assign to individual alleles. The classifier was reported to diagnose cytomegalovirus status with high specificity and sensitivity in both the original cohort and the validation cohort. Across donors, most TCR sequences were observed very rarely, whereas some public TCRs were present in many individuals. In a later analysis, most CMV-associated TCR beta chains were found to appear HLA-restricted, with HLA associations seemingly driven largely by CMV exposure. HLA typing was unavailable for some donors at each locus, so association tests used only the typed subset. A later analysis associated 17,000 or so TCR beta sequences with specific HLA alleles at a false discovery rate of 0.05. A total of fewer than 200 TCR beta chains were listed by the study as associated with cytomegalovirus. Several of the top co-occurrence clusters appeared to be linked to parvovirus B19, influenza, CMV and Epstein-Barr virus, according to a later analysis. Over 15 rarely observed V segments, including chromosome 9 orphons, were excluded from the earlier analysis of a few hundred of the donors because counts were too low. Some IMGT-functional V segments, including TRBV6-2 and TRBV6-3, could not be distinguished by the 87-base-pair reads and were therefore excluded. In vitro tests confirmed that a few of the cytomegalovirus-associated TCR beta chains recognize cytomegalovirus antigens. For the cohort, immune exposure information was limited to CMV serostatus. Correlated functional status among segregating V segments might be attributable to linkage disequilibrium, but an unknown experimental factor could not be ruled out. A later analysis found that HLA-associated TCR beta chains were more clonally expanded and had lower generation probabilities than equally common non-associated chains. A group of highly shared sequence variants was considered likely to be a technical artifact of the sequencing pipeline. A further reported finding was that TCR beta sequences accurately predicted the HLA-A and HLA-B alleles for most subjects in the first cohort. In a later genetic analysis, a missense DCLRE1C variant was associated with V-gene and J-gene trimming of TCR beta chains, and the association was replicated in an independent cohort. The authors suggested that the approach could potentially be generalized to other disease states and immunological phenotypes. Sequencing depth was assumed to be roughly uniform across donors in the presence/absence analyses, though that assumption may not hold. According to a later genetic analysis, donors in an Asian-associated ancestry cluster had fewer N-insertions in productive TCRs than the approximately 630-donor mean. This cohort had only TCR beta chains sequenced, and the lack of alpha or paired-chain data limited which features could be detected.

Library construction relied on the immunoSEQ multiplex PCR assay. The multiplex PCR relied on a mix of 60 forward primers for TCR Vbeta segments and 13 reverse primers for TCR Jbeta segments. The CDR3 region of rearranged TCR beta genes was amplified from genomic DNA with a multiplex PCR assay. The amplified TCR beta libraries were sequenced on the Illumina HiSeq System as 87-base-pair reads. In the paper's pipeline: In a later analysis, some 80 million unique TCR beta chains were counted across the 500 to 700 repertoires, and around 10 million of these chains were shared by at least two donors. To remove PCR and sequencing errors, raw reads were error-corrected and collapsed into unique sequences using a nearest-neighbor algorithm that merged closely related sequences. CDR3 sequences were aligned to IMGT reference sequences to assign V, D and J gene segments. Each retained sequence needed at least a six-nucleotide match to both a V gene segment and a J gene segment. Rearrangements were classified as productive when the CDR3 lacked stop codons and remained in frame with V and J, and all other rearrangements were classified as non-productive. Following IMGT convention, CDR3 was defined as the stretch from the second conserved V-encoded cysteine up to the conserved J-encoded phenylalanine. The earlier analysis of 587 of the donors excluded sequences that lacked an unambiguous match to a single V gene segment. An earlier analysis of over 450 of the donors classified V segments as functional when productive rearrangements were above 56.7% and as segregating when the standard deviation between donors was above 5%. A statistical classification framework was built to diagnose cytomegalovirus status from the catalog of TCR beta chain sequences. A later analysis assigned V and J genes by comparing TCR nucleotide sequences with IMGT/GENE-DB human TR gene sequences. Using the TCRdist pipeline, a later analysis assigned CDR3 sequences along with most-parsimonious VDJ recombination scenarios. In a later analysis, every TCR beta chain was defined by the combination of its CDR3 amino acid sequence and its V-gene family, and reads without a unique V-gene family were dropped. As a way to deal with suspected cross-contamination and a sequencing artifact, a later analysis dropped nearly 600 nucleotide sequences that were highly shared and had low generation probability. In a later analysis, a clonal expansion index for each public chain was calculated from normalized within-repertoire ranks of inferred template counts. Generation probabilities in a later analysis came from a VDJ recombination model fitted to out-of-frame rearrangements, and those results were checked against IGoR. Hypergeometric tests were used in a later analysis to score TCR-TCR, TCR-HLA and TCR-CMV co-occurrence, with a repertoire-size bias correction applied to the TCR pairs. False discovery rates were estimated in a later analysis by permuting HLA or CMV assignments 20 times. A later analysis grouped co-occurring TCRs with DBSCAN, adding TCRdist sequence similarity when clustering within HLA-allele-positive subsets. Repertoires with fewer than 30,000 or more than 120,000 public chains were left out of co-occurrence clustering, as were five repertoires with anomalous nucleotide sharing. In its TCRdb copy, this immuneACCESS table keeps in-frame sequences only and misses some clones. Where compared with another copy, unresolved V genes explain less than half of these, and the others have no known cause. That table supplies the V and J calls and clone size; D and trimming were determined from the DNA. This sample lists under 200,000 clones; about 78% were detected once. Over 2% of the sample is held by the ten biggest clonotypes.

Spanning cysteine to phenylalanine, the CDR3 consists of 13 amino acids. Only the CDR3 region is kept as DNA, spanning 39 bases read in frame from base 1. The germline V and J ends show losses of 4 bases and 2 bases respectively, and no gene match explains 1 base of the junction. CDR1 and CDR2, per the germline V gene, are MNHNS and SASEGT. The cohort consisted of 650 to 700 healthy bone marrow donors. At the time of sampling, all cohort members were nominally healthy, though unrecorded immune exposures were likely present. The donor was CMV seronegative and was included in the group of approximately 350 seronegative cohort members. Every donor gave a peripheral blood sample, and the peripheral blood mononuclear cells from that sample were used for TCR beta sequencing. The Qiagen DNeasy Blood Extraction Kit was used to extract genomic DNA from the blood cell samples. Comment on this clone: Its antigen is still unknown. Per-nucleotide qualities are absent, and no much larger clonotype sits a single base away.

Recombination connected TRBV6-1 to TRBJ2-5, and 7 junctional nucleotides match TRBD1. The receptor was isolated from a man in his sixties in good health and CMV-seronegative. The sequenced sample was PBMCs. The DNA reads TGTGCCAGCAGTGGGGACAGTCAAGAGACCCAGTACTTC. It is translated as CASSGDSQETQYF.